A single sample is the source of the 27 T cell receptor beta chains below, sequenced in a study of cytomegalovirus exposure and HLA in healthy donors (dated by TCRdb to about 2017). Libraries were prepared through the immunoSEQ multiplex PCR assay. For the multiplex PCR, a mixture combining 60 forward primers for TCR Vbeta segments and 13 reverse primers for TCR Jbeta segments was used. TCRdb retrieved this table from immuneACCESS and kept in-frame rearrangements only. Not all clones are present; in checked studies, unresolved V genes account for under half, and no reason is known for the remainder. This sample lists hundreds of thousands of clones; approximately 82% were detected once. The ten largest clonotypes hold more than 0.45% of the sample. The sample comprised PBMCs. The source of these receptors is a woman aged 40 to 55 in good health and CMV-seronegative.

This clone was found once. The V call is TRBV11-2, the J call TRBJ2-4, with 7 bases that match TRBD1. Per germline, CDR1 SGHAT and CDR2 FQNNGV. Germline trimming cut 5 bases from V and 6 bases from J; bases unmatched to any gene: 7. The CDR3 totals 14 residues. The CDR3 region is CASSPGTAGNIQYF. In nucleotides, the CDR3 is TGTGCCAGCAGCCCCGGGACAGCTGGAAACATTCAGTACTTC. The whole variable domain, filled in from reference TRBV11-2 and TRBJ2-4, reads EAGVAQSPRYKIIEKRQSVAFWCNPISGHATLYWYQQILGQGPKLLIQFQNNGVVDDSQLPKDRFSAERLKGVDSTLKIQPAKLEDSAVYLCASSPGTAGNIQYFGAGTRLSVL.

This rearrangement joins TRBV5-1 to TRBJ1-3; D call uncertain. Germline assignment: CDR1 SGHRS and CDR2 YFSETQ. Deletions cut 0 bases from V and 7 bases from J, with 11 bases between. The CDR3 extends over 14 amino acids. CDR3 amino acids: CASSLVGIRNTIYF. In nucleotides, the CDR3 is TGCGCCAGCAGCTTGGTCGGGATTCGGAACACCATATATTTT.

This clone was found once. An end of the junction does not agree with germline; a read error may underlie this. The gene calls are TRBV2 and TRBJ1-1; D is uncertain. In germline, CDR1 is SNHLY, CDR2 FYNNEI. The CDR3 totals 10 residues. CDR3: CASGESEAFF. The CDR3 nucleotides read TGTGCCAGCGGTGAGTCAGAAGCTTTCTTT.

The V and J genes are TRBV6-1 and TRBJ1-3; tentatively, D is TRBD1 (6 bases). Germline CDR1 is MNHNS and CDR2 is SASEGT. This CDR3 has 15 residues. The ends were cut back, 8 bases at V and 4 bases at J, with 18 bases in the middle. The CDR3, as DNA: TGTGCCAGCGGCAGGGGACGGGTAGAAGGAAACACCATATATTTT. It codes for CASGRGRVEGNTIYF.

The CDR3 sequence is CASSDPGQIYGYTF. Written as DNA, the CDR3 is TGTGCCAGTAGCGATCCGGGACAGATTTATGGCTACACCTTC. The J gene is TRBJ1-2, the V gene TRBV19, with 7 bases lining up with TRBD1. CDR1 and CDR2 from the germline V gene are LNHDA and SQIVND (reference sequence). V was clipped by 6 bases and J by 5 bases; unmatched bases: 9. The CDR3 has 14 amino acids. Combining the CDR3 with reference TRBV19 and TRBJ1-2 gives the whole variable domain DGGITQSPKYLFRKEGQNVTLSCEQNLNHDAMYWYRQDPGQGLRLIYYSQIVNDFQKGDIAEGYSVSREKKESFPLTVTSAQKNPTAFYLCASSDPGQIYGYTFGSGTRLTVV.

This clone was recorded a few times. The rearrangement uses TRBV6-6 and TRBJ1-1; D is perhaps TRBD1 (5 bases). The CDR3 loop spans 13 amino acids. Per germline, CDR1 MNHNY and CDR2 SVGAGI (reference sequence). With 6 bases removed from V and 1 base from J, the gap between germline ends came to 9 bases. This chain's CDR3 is CASRGLTNTEAFF. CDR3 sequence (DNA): TGTGCCAGCAGGGGGCTCACGAACACTGAAGCTTTCTTT.

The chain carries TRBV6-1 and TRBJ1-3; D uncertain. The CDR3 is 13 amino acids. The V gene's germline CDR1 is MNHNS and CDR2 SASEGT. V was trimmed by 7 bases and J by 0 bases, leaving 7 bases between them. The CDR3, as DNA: TGTGCCAGCATGGCACGCTCTGGAAACACCATATATTTT. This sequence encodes CASMARSGNTIYF.

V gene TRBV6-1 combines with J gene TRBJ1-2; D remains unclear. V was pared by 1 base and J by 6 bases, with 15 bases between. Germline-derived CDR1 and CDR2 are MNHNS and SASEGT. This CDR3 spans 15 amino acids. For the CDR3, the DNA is TGTGCCAGCAGTGAAGGAAGGAGGACTATCCATGGCTACACCTTC. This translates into CASSEGRRTIHGYTF.

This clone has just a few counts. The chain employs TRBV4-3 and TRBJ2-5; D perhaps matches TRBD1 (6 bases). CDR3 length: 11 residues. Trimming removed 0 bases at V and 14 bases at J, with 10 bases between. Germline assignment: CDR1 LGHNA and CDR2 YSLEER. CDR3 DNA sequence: TGCGCCAGCAGCCAAGAGGGGGCCCCTTACTTC. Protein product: CASSQEGAPYF.

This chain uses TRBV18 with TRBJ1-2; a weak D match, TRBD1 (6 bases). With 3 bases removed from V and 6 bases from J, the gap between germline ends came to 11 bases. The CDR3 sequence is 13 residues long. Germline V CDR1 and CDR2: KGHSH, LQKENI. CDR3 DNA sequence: TGTGCCAGCTCACCGTCCAGGGGTGATGGCTACACCTTC. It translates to CASSPSRGDGYTF. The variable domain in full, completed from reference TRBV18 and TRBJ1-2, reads NAGVMQNPRHLVRRRGQEARLRCSPMKGHSHVYWYRQLPEEGLKFMVYLQKENIIDESGMPKERFSAEFPKEGPSILRIQQVVRGDSAAYFCASSPSRGDGYTFGSGTRLTVV.

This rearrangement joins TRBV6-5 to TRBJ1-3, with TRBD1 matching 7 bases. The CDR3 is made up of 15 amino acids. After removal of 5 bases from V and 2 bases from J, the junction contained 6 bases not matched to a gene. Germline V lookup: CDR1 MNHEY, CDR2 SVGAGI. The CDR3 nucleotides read TGTGCCAGCAGTCGACAGGGAAGGACTGGAAACACCATATATTTT. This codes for CASSRQGRTGNTIYF.

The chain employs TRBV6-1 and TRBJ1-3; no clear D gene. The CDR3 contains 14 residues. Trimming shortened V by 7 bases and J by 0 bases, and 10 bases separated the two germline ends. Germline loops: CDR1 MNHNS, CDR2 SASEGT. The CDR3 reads CASNAAFSGNTIYF. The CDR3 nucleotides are TGTGCCAGCAATGCAGCCTTCTCTGGAAACACCATATATTTT.

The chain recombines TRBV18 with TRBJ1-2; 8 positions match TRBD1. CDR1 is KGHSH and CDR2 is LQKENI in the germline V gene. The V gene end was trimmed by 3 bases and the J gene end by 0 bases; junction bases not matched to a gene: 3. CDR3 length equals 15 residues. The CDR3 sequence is CASSPKDRANYGYTF. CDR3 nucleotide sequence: TGTGCCAGCTCACCGAAGGACAGGGCTAACTATGGCTACACCTTC.

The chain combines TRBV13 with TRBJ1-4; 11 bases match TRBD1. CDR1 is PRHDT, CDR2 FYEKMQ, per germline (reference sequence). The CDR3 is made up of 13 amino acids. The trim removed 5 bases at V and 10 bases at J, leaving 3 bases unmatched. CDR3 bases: TGTGCCAGCAGCACCGGGACAGGGGGAAAACTGTTTTTT. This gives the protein CASSTGTGGKLFF.

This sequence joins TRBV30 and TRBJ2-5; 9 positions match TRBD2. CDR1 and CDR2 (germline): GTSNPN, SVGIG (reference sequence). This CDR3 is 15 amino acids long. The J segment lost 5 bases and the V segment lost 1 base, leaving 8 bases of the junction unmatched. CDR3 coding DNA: TGTGCCTGGAGTGCTAGCGGGGCGTTGGGGGAGACCCAGTACTTC. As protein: CAWSASGALGETQYF.

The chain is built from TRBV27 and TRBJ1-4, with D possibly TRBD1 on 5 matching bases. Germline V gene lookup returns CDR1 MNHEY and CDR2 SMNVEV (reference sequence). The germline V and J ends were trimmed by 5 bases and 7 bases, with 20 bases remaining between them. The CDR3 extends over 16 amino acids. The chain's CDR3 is CASSPTPPGRVEKLFF. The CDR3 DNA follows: TGTGCCAGCAGTCCCACCCCGCCAGGGAGGGTTGAAAAACTGTTTTTT.

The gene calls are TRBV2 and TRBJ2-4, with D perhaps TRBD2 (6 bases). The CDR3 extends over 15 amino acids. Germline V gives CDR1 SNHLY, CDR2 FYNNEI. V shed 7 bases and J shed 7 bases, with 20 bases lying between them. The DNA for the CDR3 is TGTGCCAGCACTGGGGCTAGCGCCTTGCGGAACATTCAGTACTTC. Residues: CASTGASALRNIQYF. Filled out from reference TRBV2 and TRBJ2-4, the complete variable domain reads EPEVTQTPSHQVTQMGQEVILRCVPISNHLYFYWYRQILGQKVEFLVSFYNNEISEKSEIFDDQFSVERPDGSNFTLKIRSTKLEDSAMYFCASTGASALRNIQYFGAGTRLSVL.

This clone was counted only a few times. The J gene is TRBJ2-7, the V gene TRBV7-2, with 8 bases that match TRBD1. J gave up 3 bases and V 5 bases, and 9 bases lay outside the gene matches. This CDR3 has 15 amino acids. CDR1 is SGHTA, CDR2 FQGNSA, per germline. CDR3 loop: CASSPGTGPYYEQYF. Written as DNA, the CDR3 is TGTGCCAGCAGCCCAGGGACAGGCCCGTACTACGAGCAGTACTTC. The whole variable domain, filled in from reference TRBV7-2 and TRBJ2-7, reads GAGVSQSPSNKVTEKGKDVELRCDPISGHTALYWYRQSLGQGLEFLIYFQGNSAPDKSGLPSDRFSAERTGGSVSTLTIQRTQQEDSAVYLCASSPGTGPYYEQYFGPGTRLTVT.

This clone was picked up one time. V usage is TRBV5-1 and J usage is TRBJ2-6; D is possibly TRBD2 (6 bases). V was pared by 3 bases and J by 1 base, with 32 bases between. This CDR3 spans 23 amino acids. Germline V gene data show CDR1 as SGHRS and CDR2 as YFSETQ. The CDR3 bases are TGCGCCAGCAGCTCCCCGCAGGCGAAGGGGACTTTAAAGGGAATTTCTGGGGCCAACGTCCTGACTTTC. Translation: CASSSPQAKGTLKGISGANVLTF. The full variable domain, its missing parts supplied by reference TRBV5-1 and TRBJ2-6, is KAGVTQTPRYLIKTRGQQVTLSCSPISGHRSVSWYQQTPGQGLQFLFEYFSETQRNKGNFPGRFSGRQFSNSRSEMNVSTLELGDSALYLCASSSPQAKGTLKGISGANVLTFGAGSRLTVL.

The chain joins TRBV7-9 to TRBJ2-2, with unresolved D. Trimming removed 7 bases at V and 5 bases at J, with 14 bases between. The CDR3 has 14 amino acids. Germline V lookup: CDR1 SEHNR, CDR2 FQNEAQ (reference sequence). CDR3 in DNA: TGTGCCAGCACCCCTGGGCCGTTTACCGGGGAGCTGTTTTTT. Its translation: CASTPGPFTGELFF.

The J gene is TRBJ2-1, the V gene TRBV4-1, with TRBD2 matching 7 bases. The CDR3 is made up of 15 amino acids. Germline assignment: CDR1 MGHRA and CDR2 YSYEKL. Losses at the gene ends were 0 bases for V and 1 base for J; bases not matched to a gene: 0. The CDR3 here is CASSQEGGSYNEQFF. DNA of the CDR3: TGCGCCAGCAGCCAAGAGGGGGGGTCCTACAATGAGCAGTTCTTC.

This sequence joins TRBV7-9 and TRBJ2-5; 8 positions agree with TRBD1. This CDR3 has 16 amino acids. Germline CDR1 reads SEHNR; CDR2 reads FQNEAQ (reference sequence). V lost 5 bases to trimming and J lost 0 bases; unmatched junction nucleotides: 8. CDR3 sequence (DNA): TGTGCCAGCAGCCAGGGGGCGCGAAGGGACCAAGAGACCCAGTACTTC. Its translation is CASSQGARRDQETQYF.

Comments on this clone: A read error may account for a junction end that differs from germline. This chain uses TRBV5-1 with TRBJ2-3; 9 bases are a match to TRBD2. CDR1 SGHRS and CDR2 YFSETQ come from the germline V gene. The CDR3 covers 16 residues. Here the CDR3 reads CASSSQPPGLAETQYF. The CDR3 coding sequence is TGCGCCAGCAGCTCCCAACCTCCGGGACTAGCAGAAACGCAGTATTTT.

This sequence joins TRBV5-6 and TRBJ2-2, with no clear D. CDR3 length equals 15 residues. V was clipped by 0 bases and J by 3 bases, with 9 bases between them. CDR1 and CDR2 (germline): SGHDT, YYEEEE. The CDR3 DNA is TGTGCCAGCAGCTTGGGTTCTCTGTACACCGGGGAGCTGTTTTTT. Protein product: CASSLGSLYTGELFF.

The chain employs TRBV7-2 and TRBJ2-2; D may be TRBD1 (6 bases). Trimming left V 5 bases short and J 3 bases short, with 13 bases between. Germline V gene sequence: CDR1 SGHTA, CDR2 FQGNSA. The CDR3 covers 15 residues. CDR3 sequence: CASSGPRGYTGELFF. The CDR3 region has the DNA TGTGCCAGCAGCGGTCCGAGGGGGTACACCGGGGAGCTGTTTTTT.

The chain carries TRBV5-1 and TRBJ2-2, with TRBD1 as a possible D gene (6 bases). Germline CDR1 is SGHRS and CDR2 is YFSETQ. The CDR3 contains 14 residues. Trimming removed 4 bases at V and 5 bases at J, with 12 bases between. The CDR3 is CASSRGIETGELFF. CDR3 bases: TGCGCCAGCAGCAGGGGGATCGAAACCGGGGAGCTGTTTTTT.

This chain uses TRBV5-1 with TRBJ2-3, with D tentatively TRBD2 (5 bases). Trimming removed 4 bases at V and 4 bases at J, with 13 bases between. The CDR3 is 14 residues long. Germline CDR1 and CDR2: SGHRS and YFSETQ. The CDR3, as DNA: TGCGCCAGCAGCCCGAAAGCGGAAGCAGATACGCAGTATTTT. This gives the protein CASSPKAEADTQYF.